This entry lists 21 T cell receptor beta chains sequenced from one sample in a study of blood T cell repertoires in COVID-19. The repertoire was sequenced with immunoSEQ multiplex PCR; TCRdb's copy has only in-frame clones and lacks some. The sample records about 400,000 clones, roughly 90% being singletons. The sequencing sample was made of PBMCs or T cells enriched from blood (not recorded which). The receptors originated from a woman between 25 and 40 years old with acute COVID-19.

The chain has TRBV19 and TRBJ2-3; the match to TRBD2 covers 10 bases. Germline V CDR1 and CDR2: LNHDA, SQIVND (reference sequence). After removal of 3 bases from V and 2 bases from J, the junction contained 5 bases not matched to a gene. The CDR3 spans 16 residues. This chain's CDR3 is CASSMGLAGVTDTQYF. The CDR3 bases are TGTGCCAGTAGTATGGGGCTAGCGGGGGTCACAGATACGCAGTATTTT.

The chain carries TRBV7-8 and TRBJ2-7, with 9 bases identical to TRBD1. The CDR3 spans 16 residues. J lost 0 bases, V lost 5 bases, and 8 bases had no gene match. The germline V gene encodes CDR1 SGHVS and CDR2 FQNEAQ. CDR3 in DNA: TGTGCCAGCAGCAACAACAGGGGGCGGTACTCCTACGAGCAGTACTTC. Translating gives CASSNNRGRYSYEQYF.

This chain links TRBV3-1 (or the pseudogene TRBV3-2) with TRBJ2-7, with a tentative D call TRBD2 (6 bases). Trimming cost V 0 bases and J 8 bases, with 20 bases left between them. CDR3 length: 16 residues. Germline V gene sequence: CDR1 LGHDT, CDR2 YNNKEL (reference sequence). CDR3 bases: TGTGCCAGCAGCCAAGATCGGACTAATCCCGCTCGCCAGCAGTACTTC. Protein: CASSQDRTNPARQQYF.

The chain has TRBV2 and TRBJ1-5; D uncertain. The CDR3 sequence is 12 residues long. Germline-derived CDR1 and CDR2 are SNHLY and FYNNEI. V was trimmed by 8 bases and J by 2 bases, leaving 7 bases between them. The CDR3 here is CASAGGNQPQHF. CDR3 nucleotides: TGTGCCAGCGCGGGTGGCAATCAGCCCCAGCATTTT.

The V call is TRBV18, the J call TRBJ2-7, with TRBD1 matching 9 bases. The germline V gene encodes CDR1 KGHSH and CDR2 LQKENI. V lost 3 bases and J lost 5; bases outside the gene matches: 5. The CDR3 extends over 14 amino acids. CDR3: CASSPDRGVHEQYF. For the CDR3, the DNA is TGTGCCAGCTCACCGGACAGGGGAGTCCACGAGCAGTACTTC.

J is TRBJ1-1 and V is TRBV7-2, with 8 bases lining up with TRBD1. This CDR3 has 14 residues. Trimming removed 3 bases from V and 1 base from J; junction bases left unmatched: 1. Germline V gives CDR1 SGHTA, CDR2 FQGNSA. The CDR3 region is CASSFGQGNTEAFF. In DNA, the CDR3 is TGTGCCAGCAGCTTTGGACAGGGGAACACTGAAGCTTTCTTT.

This chain connects TRBV10-1 to TRBJ2-2; TRBD1 matches at 8 bases. This CDR3 is 15 amino acids long. Germline V gene data show CDR1 as WNHNN and CDR2 as SYGVQD (reference sequence). CDR3 coding DNA: TGCGCGTATTACCGGGACAGGAGTATAACCGGGGAGCTGTTTTTT. This translates into CAYYRDRSITGELFF.

The chain links TRBV5-5 to TRBJ2-7; 8 nucleotides match TRBD1. Trimming took 1 base from V and 2 from J; bases not matched to a gene: 5. Germline CDR1 is SGHKS and CDR2 is YYEKEE (reference sequence). The CDR3 is 15 residues long. CDR3 protein: CASSLLGTGTYEQYF. In DNA form, the CDR3 reads TGTGCCAGCAGCTTGTTGGGGACAGGTACCTACGAGCAGTACTTC.

The chain employs TRBV3-1 (or the pseudogene TRBV3-2) and TRBJ1-5; possibly TRBD1 for D (6 bases). Germline lookup yields CDR1 LGHDT and CDR2 YNNKEL (reference sequence). The CDR3 is made up of 15 amino acids. Trimming cost V 4 bases and J 2 bases, with 12 bases left between them. The CDR3, as DNA: TGTGCCAGCAGCCTGGGGGGGCAGGGCAATCAGCCCCAGCATTTT. Protein sequence: CASSLGGQGNQPQHF.

In nucleotides, the CDR3 is TGTGCTAGTGGTTTGCCCAGTTCCCAGCAGTACTTC. It is translated as CASGLPSSQQYF. This chain uses TRBV12-5 with TRBJ2-7; D not certain. The CDR3 sequence is 12 residues long. Germline V gene data show CDR1 as LGHNT and CDR2 as FRNRAP. The ends were cut back, 2 bases at V and 8 bases at J, with 10 bases in the middle.

This chain uses TRBV29-1 with TRBJ1-5, with TRBD1 as a possible D gene (5 bases). The V gene's germline CDR1 is SQVTM and CDR2 ANQGSEA. The CDR3 totals 13 residues. Trimming pared 1 base from V and 2 bases from J, leaving 6 bases between. CDR3 sequence: CSVEAGGNQPQHF. The DNA for the CDR3 is TGCAGCGTTGAAGCGGGGGGCAATCAGCCCCAGCATTTT. Variable domain in full (rest from reference TRBV29-1 and TRBJ1-5): SAVISQKPSRDICQRGTSLTIQCQVDSQVTMMFWYRQQPGQSLTLIATANQGSEATYESGFVIDKFPISRPNLTFSTLTVSNMSPEDSSIYLCSVEAGGNQPQHFGDGTRLSIL.

The chain employs TRBV5-1 and TRBJ2-1; 8 bases match TRBD1. This CDR3 region has 15 residues. Germline CDR1 and CDR2: SGHRS and YFSETQ. V shed 4 bases, J shed 6 bases, and the junction held 9 bases outside the gene matches. CDR3 DNA: TGCGCCAGCAGCCGAGAACGACAGGGGCGCAATGAGCAGTTCTTC. It is translated as CASSRERQGRNEQFF.

The V call is TRBV6-5, the J call TRBJ1-3; D not resolved. This CDR3 has 13 residues. Germline CDR1 and CDR2: MNHEY and SVGAGI. Between the trimmed V and J ends, which lost 6 bases and 3 bases, there was a span of 9 bases. CDR3 residues: CASSTTIGNTIYF. CDR3 coding DNA: TGTGCCAGCAGCACTACGATTGGAAACACCATATATTTT.

J is TRBJ1-4 and V is TRBV7-9, with D uncertain. The V end lost 2 bases, the J end lost 3 bases, and 10 bases lay between the germline ends. CDR1 SEHNR and CDR2 FQNEAQ come from the germline V gene (reference sequence). This CDR3 has 15 residues. CDR3 in DNA: TGTGCCAGCAGCTTAAGCGAACACGCTAATGAAAAACTGTTTTTT. It codes for CASSLSEHANEKLFF.

The chain links TRBV4-1 to TRBJ1-2; 11 positions match TRBD1. The junction had 7 bases not matched to a gene; V was cut back by 2 bases and J by 5 bases. Germline lookup yields CDR1 MGHRA and CDR2 YSYEKL. The CDR3 runs to 16 residues. The CDR3 is CASSQPNRDRGYGYTF. Here the CDR3 DNA reads TGCGCCAGCAGCCAACCGAATAGGGACAGGGGGTATGGCTACACCTTC.

This clone occurred once. This chain joins TRBV5-5 and TRBJ1-4, with 9 bases matching TRBD1. With 4 bases clipped from V and 5 bases from J, the junction kept 6 bases outside the gene matches. Germline CDR1 and CDR2: SGHKS and YYEKEE (reference sequence). The CDR3 has 15 residues. Written as DNA, the CDR3 is TGTGCCAGCAGCGCGACAGGGGGATTAAATGAAAAACTGTTTTTT. Translated, it gives CASSATGGLNEKLFF. The whole variable domain, remainder taken from reference TRBV5-5 and TRBJ1-4, is DAGVTQSPTHLIKTRGQQVTLRCSPISGHKSVSWYQQVLGQGPQFIFQYYEKEERGRGNFPDRFSARQFPNYSSELNVNALLLGDSALYLCASSATGGLNEKLFFGSGTQLSVL.

The rearrangement links TRBV7-9 to TRBJ2-7, with D possibly matching TRBD1 (5 bases). The V and J ends lost 1 base and 7 bases respectively, with 14 bases between them. The CDR3 runs to 14 residues. Germline assignment: CDR1 SEHNR and CDR2 FQNEAQ (reference sequence). The CDR3 is CASSLDRYGMEQYF. Written as DNA, the CDR3 is TGTGCCAGCAGCTTAGACAGGTATGGCATGGAGCAGTACTTC.

The chain employs TRBV5-4 and TRBJ1-1; D unresolved. The CDR3 extends over 12 amino acids. In germline, CDR1 is SGHNT, CDR2 YYREEE (reference sequence). V lost 2 bases and J 8 bases, leaving 10 bases between the germline ends. The CDR3 loop is CASSFPPGEAFF. Written as DNA, the CDR3 is TGTGCCAGCAGCTTTCCACCCGGGGAAGCTTTCTTT. Full variable domain (remainder filled in from reference TRBV5-4 and TRBJ1-1): ETGVTQSPTHLIKTRGQQVTLRCSSQSGHNTVSWYQQALGQGPQFIFQYYREEENGRGNFPPRFSGLQFPNYSSELNVNALELDDSALYLCASSFPPGEAFFGQGTRLTVV.

The V call is TRBV3-1 (or the pseudogene TRBV3-2), the J call TRBJ2-5; perhaps TRBD1 as D (5 bases). This CDR3 comprises 14 residues. V lost 4 bases to trimming and J lost 4 bases, with 13 bases between them. Germline CDR1 and CDR2: LGHDT and YNNKEL (reference sequence). The CDR3 is CASSLGVGSETQYF. The DNA of the CDR3 is TGTGCCAGCAGCCTAGGGGTTGGGTCAGAGACCCAGTACTTC.

The count of this clone is one. CDR3 sequence: CSVRGGDHFPLNYGYTF. DNA for the CDR3: TGCAGCGTCCGGGGGGGGGACCACTTCCCTCTCAACTATGGCTACACCTTC. The J gene is TRBJ1-2, the V gene TRBV29-1; D is perhaps TRBD1 (5 bases). CDR3 length equals 17 residues. The germline V gene has CDR1 SQVTM and CDR2 ANQGSEA. V was trimmed by 6 bases and J by 2 bases, leaving 25 bases between them.

The V and J genes are TRBV5-3 and TRBJ1-3; D might be TRBD1 (6 bases). TRBV5-3 counts as an open reading frame of uncertain function. There are 14 residues in the CDR3. V lost 6 bases and J lost 2, with 12 bases in between. The CDR3 here is CARTEGVTGNTIYF. Here the CDR3 DNA reads TGTGCCAGAACTGAGGGGGTGACTGGAAACACCATATATTTT.